The next 15 T cell receptor beta chains were all read from a single sample in a study of T-cell memory formation after mild COVID-19. In TCRdb, the 5' RACE reads were re-called with MiXCR into one record per CDR3 protein. The table includes 140,000 to 150,000 distinct CDR3 sequences, roughly 19% detected once. The sequenced material came from PBMCs or a T cell subset sorted from them (not recorded which). The receptors originated from an adult woman who had mild COVID-19 (a few samples of this study predate the infection). Cell type and time point are not known.

CDR3 region: CASSWTSGGAADTQYF. Here the CDR3 DNA reads TGCGCCAGCAGCTGGACTAGCGGGGGGGCTGCAGATACGCAGTATTTT. This chain links TRBV5-1 with TRBJ2-3, with 15 bases matching TRBD2. Germline V CDR1 and CDR2: SGHRS, YFSETQ. J was trimmed by 4 bases and V by 3 bases; bases with no gene match: 3. The CDR3 has 16 amino acids.

The chain couples TRBV5-1 to TRBJ2-1, with D tentatively TRBD2 (7 bases). V lost 0 bases and J lost 3, with 10 bases in between. CDR1 SGHRS and CDR2 YFSETQ come from the germline V gene. The CDR3 is 15 amino acids. The CDR3 here is CASSLVGGVYNEQFF. CDR3 sequence (DNA): TGCGCCAGCAGCTTGGTAGGGGGGGTCTACAATGAGCAGTTCTTC. The full variable domain, with the rest looked up from reference TRBV5-1 and TRBJ2-1, is KAGVTQTPRYLIKTRGQQVTLSCSPISGHRSVSWYQQTPGQGLQFLFEYFSETQRNKGNFPGRFSGRQFSNSRSEMNVSTLELGDSALYLCASSLVGGVYNEQFFGPGTRLTVL.

V and J are TRBV12-3 or TRBV12-4 and TRBJ1-1; a possible D gene is TRBD1 (5 bases). This CDR3 spans 13 amino acids. The V end was cut by 2 bases, the J end by 7 bases, with 11 bases between. CDR3 region: CASSLLGTGEAFF. The CDR3 DNA sequence: TGTGCCAGCAGTTTACTGGGGACGGGTGAAGCTTTCTTT.

This clonotype was counted a few times. The rearrangement joins TRBV3-1 to TRBJ2-1, with D maybe TRBD2 (6 bases). V lost 1 base, J lost 1 base, and 23 bases lay in between. Germline CDR1 is LGHDT and CDR2 is YNNKEL (reference sequence). The CDR3 spans 20 residues. The CDR3 coding sequence is TGTGCCAGCAGCCAAGTGTCGGGAGCTAAGTGGTTCAGGTCCTACAATGAGCAGTTCTTC. Its protein is CASSQVSGAKWFRSYNEQFF.

This chain uses TRBV4-1 with TRBJ2-4; tentatively, D is TRBD2 (5 bases). The CDR3 loop spans 15 amino acids. Trimming cost V 3 bases and J 5 bases, with 14 bases left between them. Germline CDR1 reads MGHRA; CDR2 reads YSYEKL. The CDR3 loop reads CASSQIGLTQNIQYF. CDR3 sequence (DNA): TGCGCCAGCAGCCAGATCGGACTGACCCAAAACATTCAGTACTTC.

This clonotype was counted between two and nine times. The CDR3 sequence: CASSPTEGVETQYF. The CDR3 nucleotides are TGTGCCAGCAGCCCCACCGAGGGGGTTGAGACCCAGTACTTC. This rearrangement joins TRBV5-4 to TRBJ2-5; D possibly corresponds to TRBD1 (6 bases). Germline V gene data show CDR1 as SGHNT and CDR2 as YYREEE (reference sequence). The V gene lost 4 bases and the J gene lost 5 bases, with 15 bases spanning the gap. The length of the CDR3 is 14 residues.

This chain links TRBV12-3 or TRBV12-4 with TRBJ2-7; TRBD2 aligns across 8 bases. The CDR3 extends over 13 amino acids. The trim removed 3 bases at V and 6 bases at J, leaving 4 bases unmatched. CDR3 in DNA: TGTGCCAGCAGTTTTAAACGGGGGGGCGAGCAGTACTTC. As protein: CASSFKRGGEQYF.

The chain links TRBV7-3 to TRBJ2-3; tentative D call: TRBD1 (5 bases). V was shortened by 5 bases and J by 2 bases, with 14 bases between the two germline ends. Germline CDR1 and CDR2: SGHTA and FQGTGA. CDR3 length: 15 residues. DNA for the CDR3: TGTGCCAGCAGCGTCATGGACACCGCCACAGATACGCAGTATTTT. Residues: CASSVMDTATDTQYF.

This rearrangement joins TRBV5-1 to TRBJ2-2; 7 bases are shared with TRBD2. This CDR3 spans 16 amino acids. The germline V gene encodes CDR1 SGHRS and CDR2 YFSETQ. With V trimmed by 0 bases and J by 1 base, 3 bases remained unmatched. The CDR3 loop is CASSLEVAGNTGELFF. The CDR3 DNA reads TGCGCCAGCAGCTTGGAGGTAGCGGGGAACACCGGGGAGCTGTTTTTT.

V and J are TRBV20-1 and TRBJ2-7; tentatively, D is TRBD1 (5 bases). Germline CDR1 is DFQATT and CDR2 is SNEGSKA (reference sequence). The CDR3 is 12 residues long. Trimming stripped 5 bases from V and 2 bases from J, with 10 bases between. The CDR3 nucleotides read TGCAGTGCTCCCGACAGCGCCTACGAGCAGTACTTC. Translating it yields CSAPDSAYEQYF.

This rearrangement joins TRBV4-3 to TRBJ2-1; D is perhaps TRBD2 (5 bases). The length of the CDR3 is 16 residues. Trimming removed 0 bases at V and 2 bases at J, with 11 bases between. Germline V gene sequence: CDR1 LGHNA, CDR2 YSLEER. The CDR3 protein is CASSQDEGVTYNEQFF. CDR3 sequence (DNA): TGCGCCAGCAGCCAAGATGAGGGAGTAACCTACAATGAGCAGTTCTTC.

The chain carries TRBV5-1 and TRBJ2-7; D may correspond to TRBD1 or TRBD2 (5 bases each). The germline V gene encodes CDR1 SGHRS and CDR2 YFSETQ. V lost 0 bases and J lost 3, with 19 bases in between. The CDR3 runs 17 residues. This CDR3 is CASSLVGVGGDGYEQYF. DNA of the CDR3: TGCGCCAGCAGCTTGGTCGGAGTTGGGGGAGACGGCTACGAGCAGTACTTC.

This clonotype was observed a handful of times. CDR3 sequence: CASSDRVRETQYF. The CDR3, as DNA: TGTGCCAGCAGTGACAGGGTCAGGGAGACCCAGTACTTC. The gene calls are TRBV25-1 and TRBJ2-5; perhaps TRBD1 as D (5 bases). The V gene lost 3 bases and the J gene lost 5 bases, with 10 bases spanning the gap. Germline V CDR1 and CDR2: MGHDK, SYGVNS. This CDR3 is built from 13 residues.

In its sample, this clonotype was seen a few times. The J gene is TRBJ2-5, the V gene TRBV5-1; D ambiguous. Germline CDR1 and CDR2: SGHRS and YFSETQ. Between the trimmed V and J ends, which lost 7 bases and 5 bases, there was a span of 9 bases. The CDR3 totals 11 residues. CDR3 DNA sequence: TGCGCCAGCTCCCAGAGCGAGACCCAGTACTTC. This sequence encodes CASSQSETQYF.

This clonotype was picked up a small number of times. V is TRBV20-1 and J is TRBJ1-1; 7 nucleotides align to TRBD1. This CDR3 spans 15 amino acids. V shed 5 bases, J shed 0 bases, and the junction held 9 bases outside the gene matches. The V gene's germline CDR1 is DFQATT and CDR2 SNEGSKA (reference sequence). This CDR3 is CSALLRQGLNTEAFF. As DNA, the CDR3 is TGCAGTGCTCTATTGCGACAGGGCCTGAACACTGAAGCTTTCTTT.